Listed here are 24 T cell receptor beta chains from one sample, sequenced in a study of sequential checkpoint blockade in melanoma (dated by TCRdb to between 2018 and 2020). The library relied on the immunoSEQ multiplex PCR assay. Held by TCRdb, this immuneACCESS table contains in-frame sequences only and omits some clones. Under half of the omission traces to an unresolved V gene where checked; the cause of the rest is unknown. The sample records 35,000 to 40,000 clones, roughly 32% of which are singletons. The ten biggest clones cover 1.5% to 2% of the sample. According to the study, the label for this sample's treatment or condition signals: randomized to nivolumab then ipilimumab (arm A) or the reverse (arm B). Here the sequenced sample was tumor tissue (inferred from file names), taken from a patient given nivolumab and ipilimumab in sequence. The source is a human donor with melanoma.

The chain carries TRBV18 and TRBJ2-7; 7 positions agree with TRBD2. The germline V gene has CDR1 KGHSH and CDR2 LQKENI. V was pared by 1 base and J by 0 bases, with 6 bases of the junction left unmatched. CDR3 length equals 16 residues. The CDR3 loop is CASSPLGRLSSYEQYF. For the CDR3, the DNA is TGTGCCAGCTCACCACTCGGGAGGCTGAGCTCCTACGAGCAGTACTTC.

This chain connects TRBV6-7 to TRBJ1-4, with unresolved D. TRBV6-7 is reported as an ORF; its role is uncertain. The CDR3 is 14 amino acids. Trimming took 3 bases from V and 1 from J, leaving 6 bases between them. CDR3: CASSYKVTNEKLFF. The DNA for the CDR3 is TGTGCCAGCAGTTATAAGGTAACTAATGAAAAACTGTTTTTT.

The chain is built from TRBV23-1 and TRBJ2-3, with D possibly TRBD2 on 5 matching bases. TRBV23-1 has ORF status, its function being uncertain. V lost 6 bases and J 3 bases, leaving 19 bases between the germline ends. The CDR3 runs 16 residues. The CDR3 spells CASSLDFLAITDTQYF. The CDR3 region has the DNA TGCGCCAGCAGCTTGGACTTCCTAGCCATTACAGATACGCAGTATTTT.

This clone was recorded a few times. The chain uses TRBV28 and TRBJ1-1; no clear D. The germline CDR1 and CDR2 sequences are MDHEN and SYDVKM. This CDR3 contains 12 residues. Deletions cut 4 bases from V and 0 bases from J, with 3 bases between. CDR3 DNA sequence: TGTGCCAGCAGTTCAATGAACACTGAAGCTTTCTTT. Its translation is CASSSMNTEAFF. Variable domain in full (rest from reference TRBV28 and TRBJ1-1): DVKVTQSSRYLVKRTGEKVFLECVQDMDHENMFWYRQDPGLGLRLIYFSYDVKMKEKGDIPEGYSVSREKKERFSLILESASTNQTSMYLCASSSMNTEAFFGQGTRLTVV.

This clone was detected a few times. The gene calls are TRBV28 and TRBJ1-5; D gene uncertain. Trimming removed 5 bases from V and 1 base from J, with 6 bases in between. The CDR3 length is 13 residues. The germline CDR1 and CDR2 sequences are MDHEN and SYDVKM. For the CDR3, the DNA is TGTGCCAGCAGTGGGGAGAGCAATCAGCCCCAGCATTTT. It codes for CASSGESNQPQHF.

The rearrangement joins TRBV7-5 to TRBJ2-5; no check of the table's D call, TRBD2, against the DNA was made. TRBV7-5 is reported as a pseudogene. The CDR3 is 16 amino acids. The CDR3 protein is CASSLEASGGQETQYF. The CDR3 region has the DNA TGTGCCAGCAGCTTAGAGGCGTCGGGGGGGCAAGAGACCCAGTACTTC.

This clone was detected only a few times. This sequence joins TRBV7-1 and TRBJ1-3; 8 positions agree with TRBD1. TRBV7-1 is flagged as an ORF with uncertain function. Trimming removed 5 bases from V and 7 bases from J; junction bases left unmatched: 4. The CDR3 is made up of 13 amino acids. As DNA, the CDR3 is TGTGCCAGCAGCCGTACAGGGGGGAACACCATATATTTT. Translation: CASSRTGGNTIYF.

In its sample, this clone was seen a few times. This chain uses TRBV11-3 with TRBJ1-1, with TRBD1 as a possible D gene (6 bases). The germline V gene has CDR1 SGHNT and CDR2 YENEEA. V lost 7 bases to trimming and J lost 1 base, with 13 bases between them. The length of the CDR3 is 14 residues. In DNA, the CDR3 is TGTGCCAGCACGCCTCTCAGGGGGAACACTGAAGCTTTCTTT. Translated, it gives CASTPLRGNTEAFF.

Ten or more counts support this clone. The chain links TRBV11-3 to TRBJ2-2; 9 bases are a match to TRBD2. Trimming cost V 4 bases and J 5 bases; bases outside gene matches: 5. Germline CDR1 SGHNT, CDR2 YENEEA. The CDR3 spans 15 residues. CDR3 sequence: CASSSWLAGTGELFF. The DNA of the CDR3 is TGTGCCAGCAGCTCCTGGCTAGCGGGAACCGGGGAGCTGTTTTTT.

The sample holds a few counts of this clone. This chain connects TRBV11-3 to TRBJ2-4; D might be TRBD1 or TRBD2, each matching 6 bases. The CDR3 runs to 14 residues. Trimming left V 2 bases short and J 8 bases short, with 13 bases between. CDR1 is SGHNT and CDR2 is YENEEA in the germline V gene. CDR3 sequence (DNA): TGTGCCAGCAGCTTAACAGGGTGGGGGGACATTCAGTACTTC. Translated, it gives CASSLTGWGDIQYF.

The chain combines TRBV29-1 with TRBJ2-5, with 9 bases lining up with TRBD1. The junction had 5 bases not matched to a gene; V was cut back by 4 bases and J by 5 bases. Germline assignment: CDR1 SQVTM and CDR2 ANQGSEA. The CDR3 consists of 13 residues. The CDR3 region has the DNA TGCAGCGTTGTAAGGACAGGGGATGAGACCCAGTACTTC. Protein: CSVVRTGDETQYF.

J is TRBJ2-2 and V is TRBV29-1, with TRBD2 matching over 7 bases. Germline CDR1 SQVTM, CDR2 ANQGSEA. V lost 8 bases and J lost 7; bases outside the gene matches: 10. This CDR3 has 13 residues. The CDR3 bases are TGCAGCTTAATGGTGGGGGGGATCGGGGAGCTGTTTTTT. Translating it yields CSLMVGGIGELFF.

The table lists this clone with a few counts. Other DNA sequences in this sample translate to the same CDR3. The V and J genes are TRBV15 and TRBJ1-3; D ambiguous. The CDR3 extends over 15 amino acids. The germline V and J ends were trimmed by 1 base and 0 bases, with 7 bases remaining between them. Germline CDR1 is LNHNV and CDR2 is YYDKDF (reference sequence). CDR3 region: CATSRVGGSGNTIYF. The CDR3 nucleotides are TGTGCCACCAGCAGAGTCGGTGGCTCTGGAAACACCATATATTTT.

This clone was found a few times. The V and J genes are TRBV30 and TRBJ1-3; 7 positions match TRBD1. Losses at the gene ends were 2 bases for V and 0 bases for J; bases not matched to a gene: 10. Germline CDR1 and CDR2: GTSNPN and SVGIG (reference sequence). The CDR3 length is 17 residues. CDR3 protein: CAWSRGDRAYSGNTIYF. DNA of the CDR3: TGTGCCTGGAGTCGGGGAGACAGGGCCTACTCTGGAAACACCATATATTTT.

This clone was seen a few times. V usage is TRBV7-2 and J usage is TRBJ1-1; possible D gene TRBD1, 5 bases. V shed 3 bases and J shed 4 bases, with 9 bases lying between them. This CDR3 spans 13 amino acids. Germline V gene lookup returns CDR1 SGHTA and CDR2 FQGNSA. CDR3 DNA: TGTGCCAGCAGCTTTCGGGGCTTCACTGAAGCTTTCTTT. Its protein is CASSFRGFTEAFF.

This chain links TRBV28 with TRBJ2-7; 10 positions match TRBD2. The CDR3 consists of 15 residues. J gave up 5 bases and V 2 bases, and 6 bases lay outside the gene matches. CDR1 MDHEN and CDR2 SYDVKM come from the germline V gene. CDR3 amino acids: CASSLRTSGSHEQYF. The CDR3 coding sequence is TGTGCCAGCAGTTTACGGACTAGCGGATCCCACGAGCAGTACTTC. Drawing the rest from reference TRBV28 and TRBJ2-7, the complete variable domain is DVKVTQSSRYLVKRTGEKVFLECVQDMDHENMFWYRQDPGLGLRLIYFSYDVKMKEKGDIPEGYSVSREKKERFSLILESASTNQTSMYLCASSLRTSGSHEQYFGPGTRLTVT.

This chain links TRBV28 with TRBJ1-3; TRBD1 matches at 9 bases. Germline CDR1 is MDHEN and CDR2 is SYDVKM. The CDR3 runs to 15 residues. Trimming at V came to 4 bases and at J to 11 bases, leaving 12 bases not matched to a gene. CDR3 sequence reads: CASSSTPQGTGSIYF. CDR3 DNA sequence: TGTGCCAGCAGTTCAACCCCCCAGGGGACAGGGTCCATATATTTT.

The rearrangement uses TRBV5-1 and TRBJ2-2; D is possibly TRBD2 (6 bases). The CDR3 contains 16 residues. Germline values: CDR1 SGHRS, CDR2 YFSETQ. Trimming stripped 4 bases from V and 5 bases from J, with 18 bases between. CDR3 in amino acids: CASSPVGSGGTGELFF. Written as DNA, the CDR3 is TGCGCCAGCAGCCCGGTCGGTAGCGGAGGGACCGGGGAGCTGTTTTTT.

The CDR3 is CSVEITGESLGNTIYF. For the CDR3, the DNA is TGCAGCGTTGAAATAACAGGGGAAAGCCTTGGAAACACCATATATTTT. The rearrangement joins TRBV29-1 to TRBJ1-3; TRBD1 agrees at 7 bases. The junction had 10 bases not matched to a gene; V was cut back by 2 bases and J by 3 bases. From germline, CDR1 is SQVTM and CDR2 ANQGSEA. The length of the CDR3 is 16 residues.

This clone showed up just a few times. The V and J genes are TRBV15 and TRBJ2-1, with D possibly being TRBD1 or TRBD2 (6 bases each). Germline V gene sequence: CDR1 LNHNV, CDR2 YYDKDF (reference sequence). The germline V and J ends were trimmed by 5 bases and 6 bases, with 17 bases remaining between them. The CDR3 consists of 15 residues. The CDR3 region is CATSLLGGSGNEQFF. For the CDR3, the DNA is TGTGCCACCAGCTTGTTAGGGGGTAGCGGCAATGAGCAGTTCTTC. Supplemented by reference TRBV15 and TRBJ2-1, the full variable domain reads DAMVIQNPRYQVTQFGKPVTLSCSQTLNHNVMYWYQQKSSQAPKLLFHYYDKDFNNEADTPDNFQSRRPNTSFCFLDIRSPGLGDTAMYLCATSLLGGSGNEQFFGPGTRLTVL.

There are a few counts of this clone. The V call is TRBV18, the J call TRBJ1-1; TRBD1 agrees at 8 bases. Germline V CDR1 and CDR2: KGHSH, LQKENI. V gave up 4 bases and J gave up 4 bases; unmatched junction bases: 8. CDR3 length equals 15 residues. CDR3 DNA sequence: TGTGCCAGCTCACACACGGACAGGGCTCTCACTGAAGCTTTCTTT. It is translated as CASSHTDRALTEAFF.

This clone was seen more than once but under ten times. The V and J genes are TRBV6-8 and TRBJ1-4; perhaps TRBD1 as D (5 bases). The V gene lost 4 bases and the J gene lost 5 bases, with 14 bases spanning the gap. Germline V gives CDR1 MNHGY, CDR2 SAAAGT. The CDR3 has 15 amino acids. In nucleotides, the CDR3 is TGTGCCAGCAGTTCCCGACAGCCCAACAATGAAAAACTGTTTTTT. Its protein product is CASSSRQPNNEKLFF.

The chain joins TRBV18 to TRBJ2-1; 11 nucleotides match TRBD1. Germline V gives CDR1 KGHSH, CDR2 LQKENI. After removal of 6 bases from V and 9 bases from J, the junction contained 7 bases not matched to a gene. This CDR3 has 14 residues. CDR3 region: CASSLGQGAGEQFF. CDR3 DNA sequence: TGTGCCAGCTCCCTTGGACAGGGGGCGGGTGAGCAGTTCTTC. Complete variable domain (other parts from reference TRBV18 and TRBJ2-1): NAGVMQNPRHLVRRRGQEARLRCSPMKGHSHVYWYRQLPEEGLKFMVYLQKENIIDESGMPKERFSAEFPKEGPSILRIQQVVRGDSAAYFCASSLGQGAGEQFFGPGTRLTVL.

This clone was detected once. The genes are TRBV29-1 and TRBJ1-2; weak D call: TRBD1 (5 bases). The ends were cut back, 7 bases at V and 0 bases at J, with 18 bases in the middle. Germline CDR1 reads SQVTM; CDR2 reads ANQGSEA. The CDR3 spans 15 residues. The CDR3 protein is CSDGHPGVSNYGYTF. In nucleotides, the CDR3 is TGCAGCGACGGACACCCGGGGGTCTCTAACTATGGCTACACCTTC.